Sequencing of this T cell receptor beta chain was carried out in a study of immune evolution from preneoplasia to lung adenocarcinoma. This CDR3 contains 15 residues. Per the germline V gene, CDR1 is KGHSH and CDR2 is LQKENI. Germline trimming cut 0 bases from V and 5 bases from J; bases unmatched to any gene: 2. This clone was detected a few times. Method: immunoSEQ multiplex PCR; TCRdb's copy keeps in-frame clones and lacks some. Of around 4,100 clones listed, roughly four fifths are singletons. Sequenced material: FFPE adjacent normal lung tissue. The chain combines TRBV18 with TRBJ2-7, with 12 bases identical to TRBD1. This TCR derives from an older donor with lung adenocarcinoma. The CDR3 DNA is TGTGCCAGCTCACCACCGGGACAGGGGGCCCACGAGCAGTACTTC. It yields the protein CASSPPGQGAHEQYF.